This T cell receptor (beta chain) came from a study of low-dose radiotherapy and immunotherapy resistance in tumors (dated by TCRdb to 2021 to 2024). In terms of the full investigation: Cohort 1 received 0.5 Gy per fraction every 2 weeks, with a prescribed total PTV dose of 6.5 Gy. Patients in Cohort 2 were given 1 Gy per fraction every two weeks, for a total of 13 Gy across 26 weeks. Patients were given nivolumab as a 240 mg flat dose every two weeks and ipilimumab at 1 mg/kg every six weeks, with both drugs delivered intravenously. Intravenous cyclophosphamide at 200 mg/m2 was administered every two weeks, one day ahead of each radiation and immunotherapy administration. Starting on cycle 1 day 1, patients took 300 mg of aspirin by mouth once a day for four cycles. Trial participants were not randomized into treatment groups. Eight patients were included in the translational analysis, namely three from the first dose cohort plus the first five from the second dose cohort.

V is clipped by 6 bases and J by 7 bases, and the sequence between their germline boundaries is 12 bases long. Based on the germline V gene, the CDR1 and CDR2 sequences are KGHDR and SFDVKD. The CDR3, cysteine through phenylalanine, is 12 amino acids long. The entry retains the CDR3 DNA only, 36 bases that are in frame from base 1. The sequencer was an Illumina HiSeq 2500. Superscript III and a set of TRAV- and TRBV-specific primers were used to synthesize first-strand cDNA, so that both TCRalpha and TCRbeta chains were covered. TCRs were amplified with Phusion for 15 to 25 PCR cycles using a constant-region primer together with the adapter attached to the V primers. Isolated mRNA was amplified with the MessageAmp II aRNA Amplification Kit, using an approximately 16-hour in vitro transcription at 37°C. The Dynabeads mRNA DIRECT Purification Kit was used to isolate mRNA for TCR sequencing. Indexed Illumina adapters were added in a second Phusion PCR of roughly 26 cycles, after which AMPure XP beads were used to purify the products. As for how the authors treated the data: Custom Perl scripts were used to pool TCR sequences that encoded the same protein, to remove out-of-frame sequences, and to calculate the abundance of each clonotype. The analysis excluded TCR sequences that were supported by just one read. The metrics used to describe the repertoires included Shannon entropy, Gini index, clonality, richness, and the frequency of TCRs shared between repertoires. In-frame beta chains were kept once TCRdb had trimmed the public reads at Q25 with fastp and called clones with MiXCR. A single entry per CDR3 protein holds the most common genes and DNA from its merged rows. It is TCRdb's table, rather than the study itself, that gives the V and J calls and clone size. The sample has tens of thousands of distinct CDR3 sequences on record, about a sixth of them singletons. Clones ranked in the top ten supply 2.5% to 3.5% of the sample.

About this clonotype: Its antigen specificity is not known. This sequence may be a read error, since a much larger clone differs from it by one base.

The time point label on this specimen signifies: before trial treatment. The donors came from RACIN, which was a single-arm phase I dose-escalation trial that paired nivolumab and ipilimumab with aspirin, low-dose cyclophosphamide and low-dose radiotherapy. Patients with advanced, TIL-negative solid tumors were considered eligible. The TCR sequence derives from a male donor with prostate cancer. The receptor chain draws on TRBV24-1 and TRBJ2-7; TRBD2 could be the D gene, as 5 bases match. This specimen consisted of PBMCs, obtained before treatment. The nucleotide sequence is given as TGTGCCACCAGTCTCGACGGCGGGGAGCAGTACTTC. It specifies CATSLDGGEQYF.